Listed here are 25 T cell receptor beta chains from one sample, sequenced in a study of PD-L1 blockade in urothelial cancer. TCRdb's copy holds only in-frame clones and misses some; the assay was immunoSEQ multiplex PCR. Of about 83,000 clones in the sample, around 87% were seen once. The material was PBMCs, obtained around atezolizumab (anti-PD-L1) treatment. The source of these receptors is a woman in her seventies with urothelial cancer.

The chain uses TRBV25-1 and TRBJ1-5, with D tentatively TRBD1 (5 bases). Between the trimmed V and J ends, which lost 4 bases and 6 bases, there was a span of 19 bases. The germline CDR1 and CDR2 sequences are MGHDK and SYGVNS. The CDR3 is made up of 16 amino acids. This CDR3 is CASSGPGGGSGQPQHF. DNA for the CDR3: TGTGCCAGCAGTGGCCCGGGCGGGGGAAGTGGTCAGCCCCAGCATTTT.

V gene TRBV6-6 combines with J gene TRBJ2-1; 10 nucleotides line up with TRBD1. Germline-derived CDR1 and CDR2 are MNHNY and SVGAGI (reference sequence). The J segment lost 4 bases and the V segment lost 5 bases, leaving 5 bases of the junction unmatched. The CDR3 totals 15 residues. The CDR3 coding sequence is TGTGCCAGCAGTACCGGGACAGGGGTATACAATGAGCAGTTCTTC. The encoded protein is CASSTGTGVYNEQFF.

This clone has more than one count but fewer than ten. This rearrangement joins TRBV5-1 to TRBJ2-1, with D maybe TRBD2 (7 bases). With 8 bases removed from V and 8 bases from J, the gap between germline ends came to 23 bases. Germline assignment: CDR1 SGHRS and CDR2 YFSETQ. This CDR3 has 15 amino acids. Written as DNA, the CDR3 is TGCGCCAGTAAGCAGTATTCCCAGGGGAGGGATGAGCAGTTCTTC. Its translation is CASKQYSQGRDEQFF.

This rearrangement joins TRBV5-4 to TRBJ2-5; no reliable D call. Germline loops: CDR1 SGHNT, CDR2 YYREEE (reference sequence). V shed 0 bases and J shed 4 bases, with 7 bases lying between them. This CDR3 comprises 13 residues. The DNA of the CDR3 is TGTGCCAGCAGCTTGGAAGCCTCAGAGACCCAGTACTTC. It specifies CASSLEASETQYF.

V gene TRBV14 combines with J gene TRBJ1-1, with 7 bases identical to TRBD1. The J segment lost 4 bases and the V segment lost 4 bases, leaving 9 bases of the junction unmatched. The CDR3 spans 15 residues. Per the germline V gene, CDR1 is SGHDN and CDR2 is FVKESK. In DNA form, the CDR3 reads TGTGCCAGCAGCCTCTCGACAGGGCGGGGCACTGAAGCTTTCTTT. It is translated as CASSLSTGRGTEAFF.

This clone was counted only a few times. The CDR3 DNA is TGTGCCAGCAGTTTAATCGGGGGGTGGGGGTCTACCAATCAGCCCCAGCATTTT. It specifies CASSLIGGWGSTNQPQHF. The J gene is TRBJ1-5, the V gene TRBV27; D is perhaps TRBD1 (5 bases). The CDR3 has 18 amino acids. V lost 2 bases and J lost 3, with 20 bases in between. Germline V gives CDR1 MNHEY, CDR2 SMNVEV (reference sequence).

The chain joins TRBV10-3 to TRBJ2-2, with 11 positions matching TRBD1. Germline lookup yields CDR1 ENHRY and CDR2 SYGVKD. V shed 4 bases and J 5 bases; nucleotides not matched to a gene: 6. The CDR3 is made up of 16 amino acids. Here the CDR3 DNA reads TGTGCCATCAGTGGGACAGGGGGCGCCCGGACCGGGGAGCTGTTTTTT. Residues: CAISGTGGARTGELFF.

The CDR3 DNA reads TGCGCCAGCAGCGCAGACTGGAGCTCCTACGAGCAGTACTTC. Protein: CASSADWSSYEQYF. This sequence joins TRBV5-1 and TRBJ2-7; D not certain. V dropped 4 bases and J dropped 0 bases, with 11 bases sitting between them. The CDR3 is 14 amino acids. Germline V gives CDR1 SGHRS, CDR2 YFSETQ.

In DNA form, the CDR3 reads TGTGCCAGCAGACCAAACTTAGCGGGAGGGTACTATGAGCAGTTCTTC. Translating it yields CASRPNLAGGYYEQFF. The V gene is TRBV7-9, the J gene TRBJ2-1, with TRBD2 matching over 11 bases. J lost 8 bases, V lost 6 bases, and 12 bases had no gene match. The CDR3 contains 16 residues. Looked up from germline, CDR1 is SEHNR and CDR2 is FQNEAQ (reference sequence).

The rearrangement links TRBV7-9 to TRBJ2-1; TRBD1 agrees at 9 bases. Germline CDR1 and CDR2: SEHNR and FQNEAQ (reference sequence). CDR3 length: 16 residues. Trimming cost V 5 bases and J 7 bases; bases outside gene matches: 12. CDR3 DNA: TGTGCCAGCAGCCATAGGCAGGGACAGGGTGAAAATGAGCAGTTCTTC. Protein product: CASSHRQGQGENEQFF.

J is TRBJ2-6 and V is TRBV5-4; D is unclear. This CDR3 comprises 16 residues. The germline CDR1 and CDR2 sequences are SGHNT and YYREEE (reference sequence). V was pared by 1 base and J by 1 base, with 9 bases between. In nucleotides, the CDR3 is TGTGCCAGCAGCTTGAGCCCGGTTTCTGGGGCCAACGTCCTGACTTTC. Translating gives CASSLSPVSGANVLTF.

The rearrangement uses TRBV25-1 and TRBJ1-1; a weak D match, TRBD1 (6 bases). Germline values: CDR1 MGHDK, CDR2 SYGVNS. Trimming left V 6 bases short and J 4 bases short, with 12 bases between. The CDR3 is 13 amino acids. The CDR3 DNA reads TGTGCCAGCAGCACCGGACAGAGCACTGAAGCTTTCTTT. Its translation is CASSTGQSTEAFF. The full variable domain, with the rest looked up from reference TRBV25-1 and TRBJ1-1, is EADIYQTPRYLVIGTGKKITLECSQTMGHDKMYWYQQDPGMELHLIHYSYGVNSTEKGDLSSESTVSRIRTEHFPLTLESARPSHTSQYLCASSTGQSTEAFFGQGTRLTVV.

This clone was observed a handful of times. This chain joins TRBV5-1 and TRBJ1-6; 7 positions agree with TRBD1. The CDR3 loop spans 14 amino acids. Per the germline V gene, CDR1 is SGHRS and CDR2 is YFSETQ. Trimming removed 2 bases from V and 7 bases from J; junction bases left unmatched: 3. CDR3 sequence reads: CASSLGQENSPLHF. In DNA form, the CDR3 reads TGCGCCAGCAGCTTAGGACAGGAGAATTCACCCCTCCACTTT.

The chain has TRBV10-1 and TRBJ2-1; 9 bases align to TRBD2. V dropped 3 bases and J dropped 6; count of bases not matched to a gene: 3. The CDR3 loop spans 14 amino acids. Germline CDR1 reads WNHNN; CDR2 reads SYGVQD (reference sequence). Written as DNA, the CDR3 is TGCGCCAGCAGTGATGCGGGGGGGCTCAATGAGCAGTTCTTC. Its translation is CASSDAGGLNEQFF.

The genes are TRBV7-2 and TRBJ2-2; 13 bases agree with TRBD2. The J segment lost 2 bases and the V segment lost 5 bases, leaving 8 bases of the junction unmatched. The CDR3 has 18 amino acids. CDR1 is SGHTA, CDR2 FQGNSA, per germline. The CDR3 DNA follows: TGTGCCAGCAGCCGGGGACTAGCGGGACTGTTTAACACCGGGGAGCTGTTTTTT. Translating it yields CASSRGLAGLFNTGELFF.

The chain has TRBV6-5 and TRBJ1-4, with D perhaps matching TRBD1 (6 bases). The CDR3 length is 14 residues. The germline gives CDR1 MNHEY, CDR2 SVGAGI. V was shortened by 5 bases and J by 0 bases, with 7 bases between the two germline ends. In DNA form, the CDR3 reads TGTGCCAGCAGTAGACAGGCAACTAATGAAAAACTGTTTTTT. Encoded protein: CASSRQATNEKLFF.

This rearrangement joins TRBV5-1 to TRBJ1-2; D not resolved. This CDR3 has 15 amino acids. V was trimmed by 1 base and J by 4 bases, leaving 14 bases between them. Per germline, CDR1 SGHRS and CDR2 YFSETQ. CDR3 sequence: CASSLSPTLIYGYTF. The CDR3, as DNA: TGCGCCAGCAGCTTGAGCCCCACGCTAATCTATGGCTACACCTTC.

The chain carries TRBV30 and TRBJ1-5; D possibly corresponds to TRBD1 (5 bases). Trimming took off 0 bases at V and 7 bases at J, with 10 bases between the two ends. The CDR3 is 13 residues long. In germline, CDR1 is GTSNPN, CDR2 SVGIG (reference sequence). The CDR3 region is CAWSVSREQPQHF. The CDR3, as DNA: TGTGCCTGGAGTGTCTCCAGGGAACAGCCCCAGCATTTT. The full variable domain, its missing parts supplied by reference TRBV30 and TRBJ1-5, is SQTIHQWPATLVQPVGSPLSLECTVEGTSNPNLYWYRQAAGRGLQLLFYSVGIGQISSEVPQNLSASRPQDRQFILSSKKLLLSDSGFYLCAWSVSREQPQHFGDGTRLSIL.

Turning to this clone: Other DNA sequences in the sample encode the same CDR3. CDR3 in amino acids: CASSLRGGLETQYF. The CDR3 DNA follows: TGTGCCAGCAGCTTGCGGGGGGGCCTAGAGACCCAGTACTTC. The gene calls are TRBV5-4 and TRBJ2-5, with 8 nucleotides matching TRBD2. V gave up 1 base and J gave up 4 bases; unmatched junction bases: 3. This CDR3 comprises 14 residues. Germline V gene lookup returns CDR1 SGHNT and CDR2 YYREEE (reference sequence).

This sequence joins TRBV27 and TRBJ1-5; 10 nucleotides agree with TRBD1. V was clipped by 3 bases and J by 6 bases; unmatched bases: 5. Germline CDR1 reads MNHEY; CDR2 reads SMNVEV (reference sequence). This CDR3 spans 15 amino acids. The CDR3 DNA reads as TGTGCCAGCAGTTTGGGACAGGGGAGGAGTCAGCCCCAGCATTTT. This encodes CASSLGQGRSQPQHF.

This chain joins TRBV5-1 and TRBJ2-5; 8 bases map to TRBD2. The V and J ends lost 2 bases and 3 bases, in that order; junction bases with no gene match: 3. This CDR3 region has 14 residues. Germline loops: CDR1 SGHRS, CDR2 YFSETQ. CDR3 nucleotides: TGCGCCAGCAGCTTCCCGGGACTAGAAGAGACCCAGTACTTC. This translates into CASSFPGLEETQYF.

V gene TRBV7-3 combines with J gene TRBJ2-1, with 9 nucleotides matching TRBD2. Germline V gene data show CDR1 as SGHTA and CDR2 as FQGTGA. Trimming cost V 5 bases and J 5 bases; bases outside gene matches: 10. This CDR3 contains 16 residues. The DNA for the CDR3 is TGTGCCAGCAGCCCCCGGCTAGCGGGAAGGGACAATGAGCAGTTCTTC. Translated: CASSPRLAGRDNEQFF.

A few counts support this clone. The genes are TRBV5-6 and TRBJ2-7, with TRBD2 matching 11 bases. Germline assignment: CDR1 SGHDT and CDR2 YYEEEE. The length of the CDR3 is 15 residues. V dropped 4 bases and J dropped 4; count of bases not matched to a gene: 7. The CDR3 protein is CASSPRVAGGYEQYF. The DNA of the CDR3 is TGTGCCAGCAGCCCTCGGGTAGCGGGAGGGTACGAGCAGTACTTC.

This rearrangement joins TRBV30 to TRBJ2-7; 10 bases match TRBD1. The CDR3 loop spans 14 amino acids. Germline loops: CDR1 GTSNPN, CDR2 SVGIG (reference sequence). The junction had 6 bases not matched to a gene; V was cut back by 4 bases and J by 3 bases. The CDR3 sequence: CAWTLTGGGYEQYF. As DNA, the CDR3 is TGTGCCTGGACCCTGACAGGGGGCGGCTACGAGCAGTACTTC.

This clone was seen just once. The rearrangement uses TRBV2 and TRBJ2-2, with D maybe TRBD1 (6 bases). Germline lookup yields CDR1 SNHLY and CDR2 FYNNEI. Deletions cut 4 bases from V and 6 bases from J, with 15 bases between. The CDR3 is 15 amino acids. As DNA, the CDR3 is TGTGCCAGCAGTGCCGACAGTGGGGGCCCCGGGGAGCTGTTTTTT. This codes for CASSADSGGPGELFF.